One sample yielded the 21 T cell receptor beta chains listed below, sequenced in a study of blood T cell dynamics during melanoma immunotherapy (dated by TCRdb to the early 2020s). In the paper's terms, the time point label means: pre-treatment baseline. The library was produced with the immunoSEQ multiplex PCR assay. As stored in TCRdb, this immuneACCESS dataset retains in-frame rearrangements with V and J assigned. A fraction of the clones does not appear; measured against another copy, unresolved V genes explain less than half of the discrepancy, and the remainder lacks a known reason. The sample table records fewer than 4,500 clones; roughly 97% of these occur just once. The ten largest clonotypes hold around 1.7% of the sample. The sample in question was effector memory CD8+ T cells from blood, obtained from a patient treated with checkpoint blockade. Source of these receptors: a human donor with melanoma.

The genes are TRBV7-6 and TRBJ1-6; 7 bases agree with TRBD1. The CDR3 contains 14 residues. From germline, CDR1 is SGHVS and CDR2 FNYEAQ. V gave up 1 base and J gave up 10 bases; unmatched junction bases: 4. The CDR3: CASSLGQGPSPLHF. The CDR3 DNA sequence: TGTGCCAGCAGCTTAGGACAGGGCCCCTCACCCCTCCACTTT.

The V call is TRBV19, the J call TRBJ2-1; 10 nucleotides agree with TRBD1. J lost 8 bases, V lost 3 bases, and 7 bases had no gene match. The CDR3 is 15 residues long. In germline, CDR1 is LNHDA, CDR2 SQIVND (reference sequence). The CDR3 here is CASSIWTGGLYEQFF. CDR3 DNA sequence: TGTGCCAGTAGTATCTGGACAGGGGGTTTGTATGAGCAGTTCTTC.

The chain links TRBV6-5 to TRBJ2-1, with TRBD2 identical over 8 bases. The germline CDR1 and CDR2 sequences are MNHEY and SVGAGI. Germline trimming cut 7 bases from V and 5 bases from J; bases unmatched to any gene: 7. The CDR3 is 14 residues long. CDR3 in DNA: TGTGCCAGCATAGCATTAGCGGGGAACAATGAGCAGTTCTTC. Translating gives CASIALAGNNEQFF.

The rearrangement links TRBV28 to TRBJ2-1; 8 positions match TRBD2. Trimming removed 2 bases from V and 10 bases from J; junction bases left unmatched: 7. Germline loops: CDR1 MDHEN, CDR2 SYDVKM. CDR3 size: 14 residues. CDR3 DNA: TGTGCCAGCAGTTTAGGCTTTAGCGGGACCGAGCAGTTCTTC. It translates to CASSLGFSGTEQFF.

The genes are TRBV28 and TRBJ1-2; possible D gene TRBD1, 5 bases. The CDR3 covers 13 residues. Germline V CDR1 and CDR2: MDHEN, SYDVKM. Between the trimmed V and J ends, which lost 3 bases and 8 bases, there was a span of 13 bases. The CDR3 nucleotides are TGTGCCAGCAGTTTTCAGGGAGGTCTCGGCTACACCTTC. Translation gives CASSFQGGLGYTF.

The chain employs TRBV5-5 and TRBJ1-4; possibly TRBD1 for D (5 bases). V lost 4 bases, J lost 8 bases, and 18 bases lay in between. Looked up from germline, CDR1 is SGHKS and CDR2 is YYEKEE (reference sequence). This CDR3 has 15 residues. CDR3 in DNA: TGTGCCAGCAGCCAGGAGGGAGGGGCAAGAGAAAAACTGTTTTTT. Its translation: CASSQEGGAREKLFF.

The chain's CDR3 is CASSLFPGGPNEKLFF. The CDR3 DNA follows: TGTGCCAGCAGTTTATTTCCCGGAGGGCCTAATGAAAAACTGTTTTTT. V is TRBV28 and J is TRBJ1-4; D ambiguous. This CDR3 region has 16 residues. Trimming stripped 1 base from V and 3 bases from J, with 12 bases between. From germline, CDR1 is MDHEN and CDR2 SYDVKM.

In nucleotides, the CDR3 is TGCGCCAGCAGCCAAGAAAGCGGGGTTTCAGAGTCGATGGTAGATGGCTACACCTTC. Translating it yields CASSQESGVSESMVDGYTF. The chain couples TRBV4-3 to TRBJ1-2; unclear D gene. The CDR3 loop spans 19 amino acids. The V gene's germline CDR1 is LGHNA and CDR2 YSLEER. V lost 0 bases and J 6 bases, leaving 26 bases between the germline ends.

This clone was picked up one time. This chain links TRBV10-2 with TRBJ1-5; maybe TRBD1 (6 bases). Trimming cost V 2 bases and J 0 bases, with 8 bases left between them. The CDR3 totals 15 residues. Per the germline V gene, CDR1 is WSHSY and CDR2 is SAAADI. CDR3 sequence reads: CASSEVRGSNQPQHF. The CDR3 DNA follows: TGCGCCAGCAGTGAGGTCAGGGGTAGCAATCAGCCCCAGCATTTT.

J is TRBJ2-3 and V is TRBV7-9; 9 nucleotides agree with TRBD1. V shed 5 bases, J shed 5 bases, and the junction held 11 bases outside the gene matches. CDR1 and CDR2 (germline): SEHNR, FQNEAQ (reference sequence). The CDR3 covers 16 residues. CDR3 in DNA: TGTGCCAGCAGCCTTATTACAGGGGGCGCGAAAGATACGCAGTATTTT. This translates into CASSLITGGAKDTQYF.

For the CDR3, the DNA is TGTGCCAGCAGTGGATATGGTCCACCAGAAGCTTTCTTT. Amino acid sequence: CASSGYGPPEAFF. The J gene is TRBJ1-1, the V gene TRBV6-6; D is uncertain. V was pared by 5 bases and J by 8 bases, with 15 bases between. Germline CDR1 is MNHNY and CDR2 is SVGAGI (reference sequence). The CDR3 has 13 amino acids.

The rearrangement joins TRBV13 to TRBJ2-7, with D perhaps matching TRBD2 (6 bases). The V end lost 7 bases, the J end lost 0 bases, and 10 bases lay between the germline ends. In germline, CDR1 is PRHDT, CDR2 FYEKMQ (reference sequence). CDR3 length: 13 residues. CDR3 DNA sequence: TGTGCCAGCAAGGAGGGAACCTCCTACGAGCAGTACTTC. It translates to CASKEGTSYEQYF.

The DNA of the CDR3 is TGTGCCAGCAGTTCTCGACAGGGGGCCTACACAGATACGCAGTATTTT. Residues: CASSSRQGAYTDTQYF. The rearrangement links TRBV27 to TRBJ2-3; 10 bases map to TRBD1. Per germline, CDR1 MNHEY and CDR2 SMNVEV (reference sequence). This CDR3 contains 16 residues. The junction had 6 bases not matched to a gene; V was cut back by 4 bases and J by 2 bases.

The rearrangement links TRBV27 to TRBJ1-4; 7 nucleotides align to TRBD1. The CDR3 has 17 amino acids. V dropped 4 bases and J dropped 5; count of bases not matched to a gene: 13. In germline, CDR1 is MNHEY, CDR2 SMNVEV (reference sequence). The CDR3 spells CASSSFPPGQLNEKLFF. The CDR3 DNA sequence: TGTGCCAGCAGTTCATTCCCCCCGGGACAGCTAAATGAAAAACTGTTTTTT.

The V call is TRBV7-9, the J call TRBJ1-1; TRBD1 matches 10 bases. Unmatched junction bases numbered 4, after V lost 5 bases and J lost 4 bases. The V gene's germline CDR1 is SEHNR and CDR2 FQNEAQ (reference sequence). CDR3 size: 14 residues. For the CDR3, the DNA is TGTGCCAGCAGCGAATGGACAGGGGGCACTGAAGCTTTCTTT. Protein sequence: CASSEWTGGTEAFF.

The rearrangement joins TRBV7-2 to TRBJ2-7; 8 nucleotides agree with TRBD1. Germline lookup yields CDR1 SGHTA and CDR2 FQGNSA. The CDR3 has 14 amino acids. The J segment lost 3 bases and the V segment lost 3 bases, leaving 4 bases of the junction unmatched. The CDR3 bases are TGTGCCAGCAGCTTGGAAACAGGGGGCTACGAGCAGTACTTC. This encodes CASSLETGGYEQYF.

V and J are TRBV11-3 and TRBJ2-2; D possibly corresponds to TRBD2 (7 bases). The germline V gene has CDR1 SGHNT and CDR2 YENEEA. The CDR3 totals 15 residues. V was shortened by 6 bases and J by 7 bases, with 18 bases between the two germline ends. CDR3 nucleotides: TGTGCCAGCAGAGGGGGGGCGTCAGCTGGCGGGGAGCTGTTTTTT. Protein: CASRGGASAGGELFF.

The rearrangement links TRBV5-1 to TRBJ2-3; TRBD1 agrees at 7 bases. The CDR3 is 16 residues long. Germline loops: CDR1 SGHRS, CDR2 YFSETQ. The ends lost 0 bases at V and 2 bases at J; junction bases unmatched: 6. This CDR3 is CASSLVTGQDTDTQYF. CDR3 nucleotide sequence: TGCGCCAGCAGCTTGGTGACAGGGCAGGACACAGATACGCAGTATTTT.

The chain employs TRBV7-9 and TRBJ2-1; D gene uncertain. The CDR3 is 15 residues long. The germline V gene has CDR1 SEHNR and CDR2 FQNEAQ (reference sequence). V was pared by 8 bases and J by 8 bases, with 22 bases between. CDR3 bases: TGTGCCAGCGGGCCTGGGCCAGCCCGGGTTCATGAGCAGTTCTTC. This translates into CASGPGPARVHEQFF.

In this sample, this clone turned up once. This chain connects TRBV5-6 to TRBJ2-1, with TRBD2 as a possible D gene (6 bases). The V end was cut by 3 bases, the J end by 6 bases, with 10 bases between. This CDR3 comprises 13 residues. CDR1 SGHDT and CDR2 YYEEEE come from the germline V gene. The CDR3 nucleotides read TGTGCCAGCAGCTGGGGACTTCCCAATGAGCAGTTCTTC. Translating gives CASSWGLPNEQFF. Drawing the rest from reference TRBV5-6 and TRBJ2-1, the complete variable domain is DAGVTQSPTHLIKTRGQQVTLRCSPKSGHDTVSWYQQALGQGPQFIFQYYEEEERQRGNFPDRFSGHQFPNYSSELNVNALLLGDSALYLCASSWGLPNEQFFGPGTRLTVL.

The genes are TRBV4-3 and TRBJ1-1; tentatively, D is TRBD1 (6 bases). The V end was cut by 4 bases, the J end by 2 bases, with 20 bases between. The CDR3 extends over 17 amino acids. Per germline, CDR1 LGHNA and CDR2 YSLEER. CDR3 sequence (DNA): TGCGCCAGCAGCCCCAGGGGAGGGCCCCGGAGAAACACTGAAGCTTTCTTT. Translation gives CASSPRGGPRRNTEAFF.